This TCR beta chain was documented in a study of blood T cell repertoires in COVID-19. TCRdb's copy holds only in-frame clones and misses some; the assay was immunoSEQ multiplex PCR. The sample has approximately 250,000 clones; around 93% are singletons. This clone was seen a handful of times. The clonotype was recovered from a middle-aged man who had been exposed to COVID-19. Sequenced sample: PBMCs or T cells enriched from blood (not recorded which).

CDR3 coding DNA: TGTGCCAGCAGTTTAACCCCGGGGAATTCACCCCTCCACTTT. The encoded protein is CASSLTPGNSPLHF. The rearrangement uses TRBV27 and TRBJ1-6; D is undetermined. The CDR3 sequence is 14 residues long. Trimming cost V 2 bases and J 7 bases, with 9 bases left between them. Looked up from germline, CDR1 is MNHEY and CDR2 is SMNVEV (reference sequence).